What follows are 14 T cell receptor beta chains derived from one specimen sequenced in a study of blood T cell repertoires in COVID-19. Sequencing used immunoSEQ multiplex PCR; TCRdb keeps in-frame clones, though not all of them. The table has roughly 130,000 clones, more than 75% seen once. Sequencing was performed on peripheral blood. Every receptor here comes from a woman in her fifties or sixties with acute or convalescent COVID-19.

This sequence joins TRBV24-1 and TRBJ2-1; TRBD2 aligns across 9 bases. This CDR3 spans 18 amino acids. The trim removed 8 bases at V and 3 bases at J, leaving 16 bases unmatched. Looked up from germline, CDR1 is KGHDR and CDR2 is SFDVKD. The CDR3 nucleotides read TGTGCCACCACCTCGAACGGCGGGAGGGACAGAAGCTACAATGAGCAGTTCTTC. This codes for CATTSNGGRDRSYNEQFF.

The CDR3 DNA is TGTGCCACCAGCAGAACCCTTGCCGGGACTAGCACAGATACGCAGTATTTT. Its translation is CATSRTLAGTSTDTQYF. This chain links TRBV15 with TRBJ2-3, with a tentative D call TRBD2 (6 bases). The CDR3 spans 17 residues. Germline V lookup: CDR1 LNHNV, CDR2 YYDKDF (reference sequence). Trimming took 2 bases from V and 0 from J, leaving 15 bases between them.

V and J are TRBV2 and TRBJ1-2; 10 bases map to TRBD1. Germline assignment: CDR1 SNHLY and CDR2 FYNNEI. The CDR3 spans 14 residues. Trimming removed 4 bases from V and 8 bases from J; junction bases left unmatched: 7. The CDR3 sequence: CASSGDRGGKGYTF. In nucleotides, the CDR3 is TGTGCCAGCAGTGGGGACAGGGGAGGGAAGGGCTACACCTTC.

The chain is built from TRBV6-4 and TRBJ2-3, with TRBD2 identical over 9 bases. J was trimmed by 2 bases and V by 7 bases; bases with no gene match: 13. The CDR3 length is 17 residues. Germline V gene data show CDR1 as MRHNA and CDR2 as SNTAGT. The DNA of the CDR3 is TGTGCCAGCATTAGATACGGACTAGCGTTACCCACAGATACGCAGTATTTT. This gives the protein CASIRYGLALPTDTQYF.

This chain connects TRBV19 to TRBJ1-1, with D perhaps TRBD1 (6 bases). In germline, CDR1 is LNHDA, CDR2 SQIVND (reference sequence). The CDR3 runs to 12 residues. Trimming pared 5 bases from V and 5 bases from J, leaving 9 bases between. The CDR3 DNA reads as TGTGCCAGTAGTGTTACAGGGACTGAAGCTTTCTTT. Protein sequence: CASSVTGTEAFF. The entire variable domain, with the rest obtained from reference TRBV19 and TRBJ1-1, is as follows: DGGITQSPKYLFRKEGQNVTLSCEQNLNHDAMYWYRQDPGQGLRLIYYSQIVNDFQKGDIAEGYSVSREKKESFPLTVTSAQKNPTAFYLCASSVTGTEAFFGQGTRLTVV.

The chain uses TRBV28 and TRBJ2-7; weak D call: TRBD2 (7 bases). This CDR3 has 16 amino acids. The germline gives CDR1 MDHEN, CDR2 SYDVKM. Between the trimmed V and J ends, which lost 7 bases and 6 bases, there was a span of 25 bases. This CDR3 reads CASTASLGGPQGEQYF. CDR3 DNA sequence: TGTGCCAGCACCGCCAGCCTCGGGGGGCCACAGGGCGAGCAGTACTTC.

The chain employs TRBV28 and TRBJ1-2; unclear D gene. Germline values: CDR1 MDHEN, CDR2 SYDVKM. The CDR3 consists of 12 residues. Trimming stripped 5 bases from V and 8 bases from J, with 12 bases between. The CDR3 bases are TGTGCCAGCAGTGTTTCTCCCGGGGGCTACACCTTC. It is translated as CASSVSPGGYTF.

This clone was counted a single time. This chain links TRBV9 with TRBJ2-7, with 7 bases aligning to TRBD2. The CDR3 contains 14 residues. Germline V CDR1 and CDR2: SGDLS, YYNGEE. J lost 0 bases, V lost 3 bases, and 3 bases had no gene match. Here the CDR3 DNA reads TGTGCCAGCAGCGCGAGCGGGAACTCCTACGAGCAGTACTTC. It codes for CASSASGNSYEQYF. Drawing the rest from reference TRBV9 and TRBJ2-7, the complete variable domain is DSGVTQTPKHLITATGQRVTLRCSPRSGDLSVYWYQQSLDQGLQFLIQYYNGEERAKGNILERFSAQQFPDLHSELNLSSLELGDSALYFCASSASGNSYEQYFGPGTRLTVT.

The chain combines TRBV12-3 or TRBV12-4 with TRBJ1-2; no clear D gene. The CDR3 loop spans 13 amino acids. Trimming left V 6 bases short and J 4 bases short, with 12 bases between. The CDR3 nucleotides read TGTGCCAGCAGGGTCGTTGGGCCCTATGGCTACACCTTC. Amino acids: CASRVVGPYGYTF.

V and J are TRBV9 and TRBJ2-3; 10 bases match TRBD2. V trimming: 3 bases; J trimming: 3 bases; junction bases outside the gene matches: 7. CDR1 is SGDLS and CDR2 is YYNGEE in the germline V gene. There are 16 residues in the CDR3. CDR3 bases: TGTGCCAGCAGCGCGAGAAGCGGGAGGGGGACAGATACGCAGTATTTT. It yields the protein CASSARSGRGTDTQYF.

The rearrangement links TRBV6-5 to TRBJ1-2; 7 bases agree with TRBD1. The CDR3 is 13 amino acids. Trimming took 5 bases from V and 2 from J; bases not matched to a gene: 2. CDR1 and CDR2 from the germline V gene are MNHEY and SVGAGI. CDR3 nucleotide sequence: TGTGCCAGCAGTCAGACAGGGAACTATGGCTACACCTTC. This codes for CASSQTGNYGYTF.

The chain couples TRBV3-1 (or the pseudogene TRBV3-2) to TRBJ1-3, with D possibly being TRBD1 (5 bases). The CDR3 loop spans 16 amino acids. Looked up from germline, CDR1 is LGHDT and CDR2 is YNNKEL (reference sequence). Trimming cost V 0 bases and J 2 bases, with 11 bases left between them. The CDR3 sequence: CASSQEGGMPGNTIYF. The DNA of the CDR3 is TGTGCCAGCAGCCAAGAGGGGGGTATGCCTGGAAACACCATATATTTT.

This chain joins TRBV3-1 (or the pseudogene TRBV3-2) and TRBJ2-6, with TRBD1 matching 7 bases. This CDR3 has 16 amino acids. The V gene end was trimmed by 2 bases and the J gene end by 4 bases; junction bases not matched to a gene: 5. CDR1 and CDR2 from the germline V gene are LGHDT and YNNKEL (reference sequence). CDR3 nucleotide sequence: TGTGCCAGCAGCCAACCGACAGGGTCCGGGGCCAACGTCCTGACTTTC. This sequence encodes CASSQPTGSGANVLTF.

In DNA form, the CDR3 reads TGTGCCAGCAGTTTATCCCGGCCATGGACTAGCGGTGGCGATGAGCAGTTCTTC. The encoded protein is CASSLSRPWTSGGDEQFF. The J gene is TRBJ2-1, the V gene TRBV28, with 10 bases aligning to TRBD2. The CDR3 runs to 18 residues. V lost 1 base to trimming and J lost 8 bases; unmatched junction nucleotides: 14. Germline loops: CDR1 MDHEN, CDR2 SYDVKM.